The TCR beta chain described here comes from a study of PD-1 blockade in classical Hodgkin lymphoma. Points from the study as a whole: Reports described newly diagnosed patients as having lower baseline TCR diversity than healthy donors.

Time point denoted: cycle 4 day 1 (C4D1), after 6 weeks of nivolumab. All the patients suffered relapse after autologous stem cell transplantation, and brentuximab vedotin exposure differed. Complete response, partial response or progressive disease made up the best responses. On this clone: Its antigen is unknown.

Sequencing used immunoSEQ multiplex PCR; TCRdb keeps in-frame clones, though not all of them. This table holds tens of thousands of clones, roughly 77% found once. The clonotype comes from a human donor with classical Hodgkin lymphoma. Sequencing was performed on peripheral blood mononuclear cells (PBMCs), taken before the fourth cycle of nivolumab.

In DNA, the CDR3 is TGTGCCAGCAGTCTCCATTGGACTAACTCCTACAATGAGCAGTTCTTC. It codes for CASSLHWTNSYNEQFF. J is TRBJ2-1 and V is TRBV6-4; tentatively, D is TRBD2 (6 bases). In germline, CDR1 is MRHNA, CDR2 SNTAGT. The CDR3 is 16 amino acids. V lost 5 bases and J lost 0, with 14 bases in between.